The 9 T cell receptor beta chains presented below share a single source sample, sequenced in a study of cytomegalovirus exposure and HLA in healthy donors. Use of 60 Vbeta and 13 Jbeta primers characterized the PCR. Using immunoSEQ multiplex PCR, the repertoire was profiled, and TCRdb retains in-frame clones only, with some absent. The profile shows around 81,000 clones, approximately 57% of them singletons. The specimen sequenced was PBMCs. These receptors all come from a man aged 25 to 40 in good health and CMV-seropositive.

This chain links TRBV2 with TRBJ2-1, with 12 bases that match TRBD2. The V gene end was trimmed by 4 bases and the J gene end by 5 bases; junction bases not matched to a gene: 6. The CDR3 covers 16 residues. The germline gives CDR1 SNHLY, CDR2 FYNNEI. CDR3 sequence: CASSGRTSGKNNEQFF. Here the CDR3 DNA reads TGTGCCAGCAGTGGGCGGACTAGCGGGAAAAACAATGAGCAGTTCTTC.

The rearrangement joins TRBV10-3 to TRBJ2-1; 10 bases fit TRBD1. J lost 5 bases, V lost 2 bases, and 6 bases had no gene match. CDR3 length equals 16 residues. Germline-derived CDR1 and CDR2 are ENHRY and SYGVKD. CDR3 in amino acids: CAISEPGQGGDNEQFF. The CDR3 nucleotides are TGTGCCATCAGTGAGCCCGGACAGGGGGGGGACAATGAGCAGTTCTTC.

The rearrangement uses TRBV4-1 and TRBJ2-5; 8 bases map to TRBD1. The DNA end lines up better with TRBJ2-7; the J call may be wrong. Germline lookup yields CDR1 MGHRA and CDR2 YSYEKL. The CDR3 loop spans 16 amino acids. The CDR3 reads CASSQDLTGVTYEQYF. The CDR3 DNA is TGCGCCAGCAGCCAAGATCTGACAGGGGTCACCTACGAGCAGTACTTC.

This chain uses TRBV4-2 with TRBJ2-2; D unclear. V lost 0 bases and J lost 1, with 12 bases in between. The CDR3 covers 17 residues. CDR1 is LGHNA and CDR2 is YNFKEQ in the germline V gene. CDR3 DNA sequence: TGTGCCAGCAGCCAAGAATTTGGTCCAGGGAACACCGGGGAGCTGTTTTTT. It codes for CASSQEFGPGNTGELFF.

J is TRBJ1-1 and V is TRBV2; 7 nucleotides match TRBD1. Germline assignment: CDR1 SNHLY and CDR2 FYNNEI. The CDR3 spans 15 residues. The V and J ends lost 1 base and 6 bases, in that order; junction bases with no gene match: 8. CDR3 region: CASSEEGVGTAEAFF. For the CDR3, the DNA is TGTGCCAGCAGTGAAGAGGGGGTAGGGACAGCTGAAGCTTTCTTT.

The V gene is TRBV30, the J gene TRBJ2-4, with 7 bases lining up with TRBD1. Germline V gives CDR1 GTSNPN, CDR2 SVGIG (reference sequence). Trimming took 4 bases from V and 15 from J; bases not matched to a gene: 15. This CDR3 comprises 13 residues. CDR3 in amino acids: CAWTRGQSVPPYF. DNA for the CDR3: TGTGCCTGGACCCGGGGACAGTCAGTACCCCCGTACTTC.

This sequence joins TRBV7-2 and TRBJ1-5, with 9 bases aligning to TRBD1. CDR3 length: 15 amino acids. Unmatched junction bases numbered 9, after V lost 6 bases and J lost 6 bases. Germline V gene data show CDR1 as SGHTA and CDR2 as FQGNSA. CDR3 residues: CASRRTGGAGQPQHF. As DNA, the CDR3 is TGTGCCAGCAGACGAACAGGGGGCGCAGGTCAGCCCCAGCATTTT.

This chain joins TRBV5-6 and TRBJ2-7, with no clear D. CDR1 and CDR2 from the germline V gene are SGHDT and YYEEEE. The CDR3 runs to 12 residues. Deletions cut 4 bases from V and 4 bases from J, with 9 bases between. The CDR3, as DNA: TGTGCCAGCAGCGATGGGCCTTACGAGCAGTACTTC. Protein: CASSDGPYEQYF.

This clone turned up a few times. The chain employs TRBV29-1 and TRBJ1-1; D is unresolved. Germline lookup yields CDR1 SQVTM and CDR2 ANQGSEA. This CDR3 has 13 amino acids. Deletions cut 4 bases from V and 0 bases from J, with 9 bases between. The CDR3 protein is CSVVRGMNTEAFF. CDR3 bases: TGCAGCGTTGTGCGGGGAATGAACACTGAAGCTTTCTTT.